This T cell receptor beta chain was identified during a study of cytomegalovirus exposure and HLA in healthy donors. PCR primers comprised 60 Vbeta and 13 Jbeta primers. Sequenced by immunoSEQ multiplex PCR; TCRdb stores in-frame clones only, minus some. This table holds about 160,000 clones, about four fifths found once. Points from the study as a whole: The study had only CMV serostatus as immune exposure information. Roughly uniform sequencing depth across donors was assumed, possibly incorrectly.

Trimming shortened V by 7 bases and J by 2 bases, and 15 bases separated the two germline ends. The CDR3 consists of 14 residues. CDR1 MNHEY and CDR2 SMNVEV come from the germline V gene (reference sequence). On this clone itself: The antigen remains unidentified.

This chain links TRBV27 with TRBJ2-7; D gene unclear. The TCR comes from a woman aged 45-65 years in good health and CMV-seronegative. Sequencing was done on a sample of PBMCs. The CDR3 here is CASTLGSTTYEQYF. As DNA, the CDR3 is TGTGCCAGCACCCTAGGCTCAACGACCTACGAGCAGTACTTC.